A selection of T cell receptor beta chains follows, all from one sample in a study of blood T cell repertoires in COVID-19. TCRdb's copy holds only in-frame clones and misses some; the assay was immunoSEQ multiplex PCR. The data contain 150,000 to 200,000 clones, 83% of them singletons. Sequences were obtained from peripheral blood. Every receptor here comes from a woman of 80 years or more with acute or convalescent COVID-19. Each CDR3 is given with its conserved first and last residue. The order of the fields is J gene, V gene, clone size, D gene, CDR3 DNA, CDR3 protein. The D gene is left open where the match is weak. A clone size is listed for some rows: how often the clone was seen (once, few, many), or a class if it is expanded.

>TRBJ2-7|TRBV5-6|-|-
TGTGCCAGCACCCCGGGAGTACGTTCGGGATTCTGGAGCTACGAGCAGTACTTC
CASTPGVRSGFWSYEQYF
>TRBJ1-1|TRBV13|-|-
TGTGCCAGCAGCGTCACCGGGAACACTGAAGCTTTCTTT
CASSVTGNTEAFF
>TRBJ2-7|TRBV3-1/TRBV3-2|-|-
TGTGCCAGCAGCCAAGATCTTTCGACACAGCCCCTCTACGAGCAGTACTTC
CASSQDLSTQPLYEQYF
>TRBJ1-4|TRBV25-1|-|-
TGTGCCAGCTCCTTACCTGGAGCTAATGAAAAACTGTTTTTT
CASSLPGANEKLFF
>TRBJ1-1|TRBV30|-|TRBD1
TGTGCCTGGAAAAAGGGGGCAGGCACTGAAGCTTTCTTT
CAWKKGAGTEAFF
>TRBJ2-2|TRBV14|once|-
TGTGCCAGCAGCCACCTAGGTACCGGGGAGCTGTTTTTT
CASSHLGTGELFF
>TRBJ2-3|TRBV19|-|TRBD1
TGTGCCAGTAGTATAGACGACAGGGGAACAGATACGCAGTATTTT
CASSIDDRGTDTQYF
>TRBJ1-1|TRBV6-5|-|TRBD1
TGTGCCAGCAGCGCAGACAGGGGGACTGAAGCTTTCTTT
CASSADRGTEAFF
>TRBJ1-1|TRBV19|-|-
TGTGCCAGTTCGACTTTAACCGGGAACACTGAAGCTTTCTTT
CASSTLTGNTEAFF
>TRBJ1-2|TRBV24-1|once|TRBD1
TGTGCCACCAGTGACCATGACAGGGTCGGTGGCTACACCTTC
CATSDHDRVGGYTF
>TRBJ2-4|TRBV11-2|-|-
TGTGCCAGCAGCCGGACAGCCGACAAAAACATTCAGTACTTC
CASSRTADKNIQYF
>TRBJ2-1|TRBV18|-|TRBD2
TGTGCCAGCTCACGTTTCCTAGCGGCTGGCTCCTACAATGAGCAGTTCTTC
CASSRFLAAGSYNEQFF
>TRBJ1-6|TRBV20-1|-|TRBD1
TGCAGTGCTCGTGAGCCGACAGGGCAATTAAATTCACCCCTCCACTTT
CSAREPTGQLNSPLHF
>TRBJ1-2|TRBV30|-|-
TGTGCCTGCTTTTCCACAGGAGACCCTAACTATGGCTACACCTTC
CACFSTGDPNYGYTF
>TRBJ2-7|TRBV6-5|-|-
TGTGCCAGCAGCACTACAGGGAGTTCTAGCTACGAGCAGTACTTC
CASSTTGSSSYEQYF
>TRBJ1-4|TRBV19|-|-
TGTGCCAGTAGTATGGGGGCCGGGCGAAAGGGCAGCGAAAAACTGTTTTTT
CASSMGAGRKGSEKLFF
>TRBJ2-7|TRBV5-1|-|TRBD2
TGCGCCAGCAGCTTGGGGCCCTCGGGGGGCGAGCAGTACTTC
CASSLGPSGGEQYF
>TRBJ2-7|TRBV19|-|-
TGTGCCAGTAGTAATGAAGCTTACGAGCAGTACTTC
CASSNEAYEQYF
>TRBJ1-1|TRBV6-5|-|TRBD1
TGTGCCAGCAGTTACTCCAGGGGGCGCGTCACTGAAGCTTTCTTT
CASSYSRGRVTEAFF
>TRBJ2-7|TRBV25-1|-|TRBD2
TGTGCCAGCAATGACTGGCGGGAGGTTGAGGAGCAGTACTTC
CASNDWREVEEQYF
>TRBJ2-3|TRBV4-1|-|TRBD2
TGCGCCAGCAGCCAAGACAGTAGCGGGGACTTAGATACGCAGTATTTT
CASSQDSSGDLDTQYF
>TRBJ1-4|TRBV28|-|-
TGTGCCAGCAGTTTTTCCGGGAAAAAACTGTTTTTT
CASSFSGKKLFF
>TRBJ1-1|TRBV9|once|-
TGTGCCAGCAGCGTACGGTCGTCGGGGAGCACTGAAGCTTTCTTT
CASSVRSSGSTEAFF
>TRBJ1-2|TRBV23-1|few|-
TGCGCCAGCAGTCGTCCTTGCTATGGCTACACCTTC
CASSRPCYGYTF
>TRBJ1-5|TRBV19|-|TRBD1
TGTGCCAGTAGGACGACAGGGACGAGCAATCAGCCCCAGCATTTT
CASRTTGTSNQPQHF
>TRBJ1-1|TRBV7-2|-|TRBD1
TGTGCCAGCAGCACCAACAGGGGGAGCGGCACTGAAGCTTTCTTT
CASSTNRGSGTEAFF
>TRBJ1-4|TRBV7-6|-|TRBD1
TGTGCCAGCAGCTGGGGGACAGCTTCAACTAATGAAAAACTGTTTTTT
CASSWGTASTNEKLFF
>TRBJ1-4|TRBV27|-|-
TGTGCCAGCAGATGGGGAGATGCAACTAATGAAAAACTGTTTTTT
CASRWGDATNEKLFF
>TRBJ2-7|TRBV5-4|-|-
TGTGCCAGCAGCTCCCAGGGGTCGGGCGACGAGCAGTACTTC
CASSSQGSGDEQYF
>TRBJ2-3|TRBV19|-|TRBD2
TGTGCCAGTAGCTTAACTAGCGGGAGGCTTGATACGCAGTATTTT
CASSLTSGRLDTQYF
>TRBJ1-6|TRBV10-2|once|-
TGCGCCAGCAGTGACTCTGGGGGGAGGCGGACCCTCCACTTT
CASSDSGGRRTLHF
>TRBJ2-3|TRBV11-2|once|-
TGTGCCAGCAGCCCGGGACACCAATACACAGATACGCAGTATTTT
CASSPGHQYTDTQYF
>TRBJ2-3|TRBV3-1/TRBV3-2|-|-
TGTGCCAGCAGCCAAGATCCACTAGTTGGCGGGAACCTCCCAGATACGCAGTATTTT
CASSQDPLVGGNLPDTQYF
>TRBJ2-7|TRBV7-9|-|-
TGTGCCAGCAGCTTAGTTCCAGGGCGCGCCTACGAGCAGTACTTC
CASSLVPGRAYEQYF